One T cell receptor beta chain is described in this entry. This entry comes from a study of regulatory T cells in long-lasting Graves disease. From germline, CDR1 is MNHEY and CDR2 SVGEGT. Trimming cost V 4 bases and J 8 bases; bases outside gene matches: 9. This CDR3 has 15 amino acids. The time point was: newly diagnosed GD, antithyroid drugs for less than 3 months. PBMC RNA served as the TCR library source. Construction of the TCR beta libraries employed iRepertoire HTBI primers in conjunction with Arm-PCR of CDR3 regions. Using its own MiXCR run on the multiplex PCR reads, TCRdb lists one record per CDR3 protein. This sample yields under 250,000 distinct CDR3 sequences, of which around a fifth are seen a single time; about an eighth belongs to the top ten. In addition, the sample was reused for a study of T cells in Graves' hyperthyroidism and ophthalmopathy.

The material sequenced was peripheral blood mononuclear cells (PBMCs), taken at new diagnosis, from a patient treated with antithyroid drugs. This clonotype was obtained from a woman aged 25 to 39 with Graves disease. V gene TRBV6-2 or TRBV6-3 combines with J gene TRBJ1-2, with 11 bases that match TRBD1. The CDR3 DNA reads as TGTGCCAGCAGTTCGACCGGGACAGGGGGGAGCGGCTACACCTTC. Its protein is CASSSTGTGGSGYTF.